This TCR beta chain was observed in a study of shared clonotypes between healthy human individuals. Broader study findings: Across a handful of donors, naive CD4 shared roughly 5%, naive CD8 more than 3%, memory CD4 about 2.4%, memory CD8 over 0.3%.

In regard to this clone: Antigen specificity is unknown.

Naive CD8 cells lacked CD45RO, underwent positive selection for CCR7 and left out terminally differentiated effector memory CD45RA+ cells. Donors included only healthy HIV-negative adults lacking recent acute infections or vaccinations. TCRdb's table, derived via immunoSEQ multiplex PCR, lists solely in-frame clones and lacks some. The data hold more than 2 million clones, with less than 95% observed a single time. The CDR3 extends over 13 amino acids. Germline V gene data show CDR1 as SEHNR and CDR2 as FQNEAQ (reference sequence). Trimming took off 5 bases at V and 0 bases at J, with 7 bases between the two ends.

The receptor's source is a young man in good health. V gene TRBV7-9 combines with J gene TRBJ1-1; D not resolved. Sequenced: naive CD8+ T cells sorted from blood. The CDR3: CASSPGMNTEAFF. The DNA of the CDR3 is TGTGCCAGCAGCCCCGGTATGAACACTGAAGCTTTCTTT.